The following is a T cell receptor beta chain sequence with its context. Its target is not known. This sample stems from a study of shared clonotypes between healthy human individuals. Germline V gene data show CDR1 as SGHNT and CDR2 as YENEEA. There are 14 residues in the CDR3. V was clipped by 5 bases and J by 4 bases, with 14 bases between them. TCRdb's table, derived via immunoSEQ multiplex PCR, lists solely in-frame clones and lacks some. Seen here are 2 million to 3 million clones, 90% to 95% observed once, and the top ten hold around 0.15%. CD4+ cells underwent separation, giving CD45RA+ naive and CD45RA-negative memory subsets. Whole-study results and caveats: Large sequencing depth failed to make sorted-subset sequencing complete, rarefaction showed. Sampling involved blood alone; tissue repertoires likely differ. Sequencing depth was expected to affect clonotype sharing among donors.

J is TRBJ2-5 and V is TRBV11-3, with a tentative D call TRBD2 (5 bases). This sequence was found in a man aged 18 to 29 in good health. Sequences were obtained from naive CD4+ T cells sorted from blood. Subset: CD45RA+ positively selected. For the CDR3, the DNA is TGTGCCAGCAGCGACCGGGGAGAGCTAGAGACCCAGTACTTC. This gives the protein CASSDRGELETQYF. The entire variable domain, with the rest obtained from reference TRBV11-3 and TRBJ2-5, is as follows: EAGVVQSPRYKIIEKKQPVAFWCNPISGHNTLYWYLQNLGQGPELLIRYENEEAVDDSQLPKDRFSAERLKGVDSTLKIQPAELGDSAVYLCASSDRGELETQYFGPGTRLLVL.